The 24 T cell receptor beta chains in this list originate from one sample, sequenced in a study of blood T cell repertoires in COVID-19. Some clones are missing from TCRdb's copy, which holds only in-frame ones; the method was immunoSEQ multiplex PCR. This repertoire shows more than 300,000 clones, approximately 90% found once; its top ten account for about 4.2%. The specimen sequenced was PBMCs or T cells enriched from blood (not recorded which). The receptors were sampled from a man between 25 and 39 years old who had recovered from COVID-19.

The chain employs TRBV5-1 and TRBJ2-4; weak D call: TRBD1 (6 bases). The CDR3 length is 12 residues. Germline V gene sequence: CDR1 SGHRS, CDR2 YFSETQ. V lost 4 bases, J lost 9 bases, and 11 bases lay in between. In nucleotides, the CDR3 is TGCGCCAGCAGCCCGGACAGTATCATTCAGTACTTC. Protein product: CASSPDSIIQYF.

The CDR3 spells CASSPSSSGNTIYF. CDR3 sequence (DNA): TGTGCCAGCAGCCCCTCTTCCTCTGGAAACACCATATATTTT. The V call is TRBV7-6, the J call TRBJ1-3; no firm D call. In germline, CDR1 is SGHVS, CDR2 FNYEAQ. Trimming took off 5 bases at V and 0 bases at J, with 8 bases between the two ends. The CDR3 has 14 residues.

This chain uses TRBV7-9 with TRBJ2-4; no firm D call. V was clipped by 5 bases and J by 0 bases, with 11 bases between them. The length of the CDR3 is 15 residues. The V gene's germline CDR1 is SEHNR and CDR2 FQNEAQ (reference sequence). CDR3 bases: TGTGCCAGCAGCCCAGTGGGCCTAGCCAAAAACATTCAGTACTTC. It is translated as CASSPVGLAKNIQYF.

The CDR3 region has the DNA TGTGCCAGCAGTTCCATACTCGGACATCAAGAGACCCAGTACTTC. Translation gives CASSSILGHQETQYF. V usage is TRBV27 and J usage is TRBJ2-5; the D gene is possibly TRBD1 (5 bases). Trimming removed 4 bases at V and 2 bases at J, with 14 bases between. Germline V gives CDR1 MNHEY, CDR2 SMNVEV (reference sequence). CDR3 length: 15 amino acids.

The chain uses TRBV6-5 and TRBJ1-2, with 7 bases aligning to TRBD1. Trimming at V came to 7 bases and at J to 0 bases, leaving 5 bases not matched to a gene. Germline lookup yields CDR1 MNHEY and CDR2 SVGAGI. The CDR3 is 14 amino acids. The CDR3 spells CASTRQGTNYGYTF. CDR3 sequence (DNA): TGTGCCAGCACCCGACAGGGAACTAACTATGGCTACACCTTC.

The chain uses TRBV2 and TRBJ2-2; D may be TRBD1 (5 bases). Germline V gives CDR1 SNHLY, CDR2 FYNNEI. Trimming removed 2 bases from V and 6 bases from J, with 16 bases in between. The CDR3 totals 16 residues. CDR3 DNA sequence: TGTGCCAGCAGTGAACGAAGGGGTACGGCGGCCGGGGAGCTGTTTTTT. Protein sequence: CASSERRGTAAGELFF.

This clone was seen a few times. The V and J genes are TRBV5-6 and TRBJ1-5, with D perhaps TRBD1 (5 bases). The length of the CDR3 is 14 residues. Trimming left V 1 base short and J 7 bases short, with 12 bases between. The germline CDR1 and CDR2 sequences are SGHDT and YYEEEE. CDR3 DNA: TGTGCCAGCAGCTTGCATGGGGGGAGACAGCCCCAGCATTTT. It specifies CASSLHGGRQPQHF.

The chain employs TRBV6-5 and TRBJ2-7; 9 bases map to TRBD1. Trimming took 9 bases from V and 1 from J; bases not matched to a gene: 7. The CDR3 length is 14 residues. Per germline, CDR1 MNHEY and CDR2 SVGAGI. The CDR3 region is CASNRGLFSYEQYF. DNA for the CDR3: TGTGCCAGTAACAGGGGGCTATTTTCCTACGAGCAGTACTTC.

V usage is TRBV30 and J usage is TRBJ2-7; 9 bases agree with TRBD1. The CDR3 length is 14 residues. Germline trimming cut 5 bases from V and 3 bases from J; bases unmatched to any gene: 8. Germline lookup yields CDR1 GTSNPN and CDR2 SVGIG (reference sequence). Written as DNA, the CDR3 is TGTGCCTGGGGGACCGGGACAGGGATCTACGAGCAGTACTTC. Residues: CAWGTGTGIYEQYF.

A word on this clone: Sequence at one end of the junction differs from germline and may be a read error. V and J are TRBV9 and TRBJ1-6, with 9 bases fitting TRBD1. Germline V lookup: CDR1 SGDLS, CDR2 YYNGEE. The CDR3 extends over 18 amino acids. In nucleotides, the CDR3 is TGTGCCAGCAGCCTAAGCTACGTACAGGGGGCGGAAAGTTCAGCCCTCCACTTT. Translating it yields CASSLSYVQGAESSALHF.

The count of this clone is one. The V call is TRBV5-1, the J call TRBJ2-7; 11 nucleotides align to TRBD1. Germline-derived CDR1 and CDR2 are SGHRS and YFSETQ. The ends lost 0 bases at V and 6 bases at J; junction bases unmatched: 5. The CDR3 sequence is 15 residues long. CDR3 in DNA: TGCGCCAGCAGCTTGGTGGGGACAGGGGGAGGCGAGCAGTACTTC. Translation gives CASSLVGTGGGEQYF.

This chain connects TRBV7-9 to TRBJ2-7; D unresolved. The CDR3 covers 15 residues. The germline V and J ends were trimmed by 5 bases and 0 bases, with 14 bases remaining between them. Germline CDR1 and CDR2: SEHNR and FQNEAQ (reference sequence). CDR3: CASSAAGLSSYEQYF. The CDR3 coding sequence is TGTGCCAGCAGCGCCGCCGGGTTGAGCTCCTACGAGCAGTACTTC.

This clone showed up just once. This chain joins TRBV19 and TRBJ1-6, with D possibly matching TRBD1 (5 bases). Trimming left V 7 bases short and J 10 bases short, with 17 bases between. CDR3 length: 14 amino acids. Germline loops: CDR1 LNHDA, CDR2 SQIVND (reference sequence). The CDR3 DNA follows: TGTGCCAGTACCGTGTTCGGGGGGAGCTCACCCCTCCACTTT. Its translation: CASTVFGGSSPLHF.

The chain has TRBV7-6 and TRBJ2-7; the match to TRBD1 covers 10 bases. There are 15 residues in the CDR3. In germline, CDR1 is SGHVS, CDR2 FNYEAQ. V lost 5 bases to trimming and J lost 3 bases; unmatched junction nucleotides: 7. DNA for the CDR3: TGTGCCAGCAGCAATCGGGACAGGGGAGTCTACGAGCAGTACTTC. Residues: CASSNRDRGVYEQYF.

This chain connects TRBV14 to TRBJ2-7; D may be TRBD2 (6 bases). Germline CDR1 reads SGHDN; CDR2 reads FVKESK. CDR3 size: 15 residues. Trimming pared 0 bases from V and 6 bases from J, leaving 15 bases between. This CDR3 is CASSQDLRDSGEQYF. CDR3 nucleotide sequence: TGTGCCAGCAGCCAAGATCTAAGGGATAGCGGCGAGCAGTACTTC.

In DNA form, the CDR3 reads TGCGCCAGCAGCTTGGGGGGCCACGGGGAGCTGTTTTTT. Its protein product is CASSLGGHGELFF. The genes are TRBV5-1 and TRBJ2-2; a weak D match, TRBD1 (5 bases). Germline CDR1 and CDR2: SGHRS and YFSETQ. V dropped 0 bases and J dropped 7 bases, with 7 bases sitting between them. The length of the CDR3 is 13 residues.

The V and J genes are TRBV29-1 and TRBJ1-2; 7 positions agree with TRBD1. Per germline, CDR1 SQVTM and CDR2 ANQGSEA. With 4 bases clipped from V and 7 bases from J, the junction kept 3 bases outside the gene matches. The CDR3 extends over 11 amino acids. CDR3 DNA: TGCAGCGTTGGGCAGGGGGGTGGCTACACCTTC. Translation: CSVGQGGGYTF.

The chain employs TRBV3-1 (or the pseudogene TRBV3-2) and TRBJ2-1; 9 positions agree with TRBD1. Per the germline V gene, CDR1 is LGHDT and CDR2 is YNNKEL (reference sequence). J lost 4 bases, V lost 7 bases, and 8 bases had no gene match. The CDR3 extends over 15 amino acids. The CDR3 region has the DNA TGTGCCAGCACCAAGGGGACAGGGAGGTACAATGAGCAGTTCTTC. Translation: CASTKGTGRYNEQFF.

The V gene is TRBV9, the J gene TRBJ2-1; 8 nucleotides agree with TRBD2. Germline lookup yields CDR1 SGDLS and CDR2 YYNGEE. The CDR3 is 15 residues long. Trimming removed 4 bases from V and 0 bases from J; junction bases left unmatched: 3. The CDR3 here is CASSSAGVSYNEQFF. CDR3 coding DNA: TGTGCCAGCAGCTCAGCGGGAGTCTCCTACAATGAGCAGTTCTTC.

The gene calls are TRBV11-2 and TRBJ2-7, with 9 positions matching TRBD2. The CDR3 contains 14 residues. The germline V gene encodes CDR1 SGHAT and CDR2 FQNNGV. J gave up 7 bases and V 5 bases, and 9 bases lay outside the gene matches. In nucleotides, the CDR3 is TGTGCCAGCAGCGCACTAGCGGGCGACGGGGAGCAGTACTTC. This encodes CASSALAGDGEQYF. Based on the CDR3 plus reference TRBV11-2 and TRBJ2-7, the full variable domain is EAGVAQSPRYKIIEKRQSVAFWCNPISGHATLYWYQQILGQGPKLLIQFQNNGVVDDSQLPKDRFSAERLKGVDSTLKIQPAKLEDSAVYLCASSALAGDGEQYFGPGTRLTVT.

This clone was recorded only once. The J gene is TRBJ1-2, the V gene TRBV27; 9 bases fit TRBD1. Trimming removed 5 bases from V and 7 bases from J; junction bases left unmatched: 8. This CDR3 has 14 residues. Germline V gene lookup returns CDR1 MNHEY and CDR2 SMNVEV (reference sequence). This CDR3 reads CASSPRGQGSGYTF. In DNA, the CDR3 is TGTGCCAGCAGTCCCCGGGGACAGGGCTCTGGCTACACCTTC.

The CDR3 protein is CASSLYTGAGTEAFF. The CDR3, as DNA: TGTGCCAGCAGCTTGTATACAGGGGCGGGCACTGAAGCTTTCTTT. The chain joins TRBV5-5 to TRBJ1-1, with 7 positions matching TRBD1. The CDR3 is made up of 15 amino acids. In germline, CDR1 is SGHKS, CDR2 YYEKEE (reference sequence). V lost 1 base, J lost 4 bases, and 7 bases stayed unmatched.

J is TRBJ2-2 and V is TRBV19; maybe TRBD1 (5 bases). V lost 1 base and J 1 base, leaving 10 bases between the germline ends. The CDR3 has 16 amino acids. CDR1 LNHDA and CDR2 SQIVND come from the germline V gene (reference sequence). CDR3 sequence: CASSIGTGRNTGELFF. CDR3 nucleotides: TGTGCCAGTAGTATAGGCACAGGTCGGAACACCGGGGAGCTGTTTTTT.

The chain employs TRBV12-5 and TRBJ1-1, with D hard to call. The germline V and J ends were trimmed by 6 bases and 10 bases, with 9 bases remaining between them. Per the germline V gene, CDR1 is LGHNT and CDR2 is FRNRAP. The CDR3 contains 10 residues. DNA for the CDR3: TGTGCTAGTGGAGTTGTCGGAGCTTTCTTT. Translation gives CASGVVGAFF.